A single sample gave rise to the 20 T cell receptor beta chains below, sequenced in a study of monozygotic twins with inflammatory bowel disease. TCRdb re-called the 5' RACE reads; every CDR3 protein appears as one record, without DNA. The sample includes around 450,000 distinct CDR3 sequences. The specimen was blood. These receptors were collected from a human donor with ulcerative colitis or Crohn's disease, or a healthy co-twin of an affected twin (not recorded which).

The chain carries TRBV15 and TRBJ2-4; TCRdb designates TRBD1, a call that cannot be tested without DNA. This CDR3 has 15 amino acids. Germline V gene data show CDR1 as LNHNV and CDR2 as YYDKDF (reference sequence). The CDR3 spells CATSSVGAAKNIQYF. Variable domain in full (rest from reference TRBV15 and TRBJ2-4): DAMVIQNPRYQVTQFGKPVTLSCSQTLNHNVMYWYQQKSSQAPKLLFHYYDKDFNNEADTPDNFQSRRPNTSFCFLDIRSPGLGDTAMYLCATSSVGAAKNIQYFGAGTRLSVL.

The chain has TRBV4-3 and TRBJ2-1. This CDR3 has 17 residues. Germline CDR1 is LGHNA and CDR2 is YSLEER. The CDR3 here is CASSQDMGLESYNEQFF.

This chain uses TRBV20-1 with TRBJ2-3; TCRdb names TRBD2, which stays unverified in the absence of DNA. Germline CDR1 and CDR2: DFQATT and SNEGSKA (reference sequence). The CDR3 is 15 residues long. The CDR3 protein is CSASPGTTPTDTQYF.

The gene calls are TRBV28 and TRBJ2-3; without DNA, the TCRdb call of TRBD1 cannot be checked. The germline V gene encodes CDR1 MDHEN and CDR2 SYDVKM. This CDR3 has 13 amino acids. The CDR3 spells CASNQGGTDTQYF.

V is TRBV5-1 and J is TRBJ1-4; the D gene TCRdb calls, TRBD1, cannot be checked with no DNA. Germline loops: CDR1 SGHRS, CDR2 YFSETQ. The CDR3 is made up of 15 amino acids. The CDR3: CASSWDGAANEKLFF.

The J gene is TRBJ1-5, the V gene TRBV12-3 or TRBV12-4; the D call from TCRdb, TRBD1, cannot be confirmed without DNA. CDR3 size: 14 residues. This CDR3 reads CASSSFGGVQPQHF.

V gene TRBV7-9 combines with J gene TRBJ2-2; TCRdb's D gene call, TRBD2, goes unchecked for lack of DNA. This CDR3 has 15 residues. Germline V gene data show CDR1 as SEHNR and CDR2 as FQNEAQ (reference sequence). The CDR3 reads CASTLRQAGTGELFF.

V usage is TRBV28 and J usage is TRBJ2-5; TCRdb's D call of TRBD1 is untestable without DNA. Germline CDR1 reads MDHEN; CDR2 reads SYDVKM. CDR3 size: 15 residues. The CDR3 sequence is CASRMTGGMFETQYF.

The gene calls are TRBV28 and TRBJ1-3. Germline assignment: CDR1 MDHEN and CDR2 SYDVKM. This CDR3 contains 13 residues. The CDR3: CASSVGSGNIIYF.

The rearrangement uses TRBV7-2 and TRBJ2-1. Germline V gives CDR1 SGHTA, CDR2 FQGNSA. This CDR3 region has 16 residues. CDR3 sequence reads: CASSISVGWGYNEQFF.

The J gene is TRBJ1-6, the V gene TRBV9. This CDR3 is built from 13 residues. Looked up from germline, CDR1 is SGDLS and CDR2 is YYNGEE. The CDR3 is CASSVEREPPLHF.

The chain recombines TRBV29-1 with TRBJ1-1. Germline assignment: CDR1 SQVTM and CDR2 ANQGSEA. The CDR3 runs 13 residues. CDR3 sequence reads: CSVAGKMNTEAFF. The full variable domain, its missing parts supplied by reference TRBV29-1 and TRBJ1-1, is SAVISQKPSRDICQRGTSLTIQCQVDSQVTMMFWYRQQPGQSLTLIATANQGSEATYESGFVIDKFPISRPNLTFSTLTVSNMSPEDSSIYLCSVAGKMNTEAFFGQGTRLTVV.

The V and J genes are TRBV12-3 or TRBV12-4 and TRBJ1-1. The CDR3 runs to 13 residues. The CDR3 here is CASGLLENTEAFF.

The chain couples TRBV19 to TRBJ2-1. CDR3 length: 13 amino acids. CDR1 and CDR2 (germline): LNHDA, SQIVND (reference sequence). CDR3 sequence: CASSIQQHNEQFF.

V and J are TRBV5-1 and TRBJ1-1; TCRdb returns TRBD1, unconfirmable since there is no DNA. Germline V CDR1 and CDR2: SGHRS, YFSETQ. The CDR3 covers 15 residues. CDR3 region: CASSLAGQMNTEAFF. Variable domain in full (rest from reference TRBV5-1 and TRBJ1-1): KAGVTQTPRYLIKTRGQQVTLSCSPISGHRSVSWYQQTPGQGLQFLFEYFSETQRNKGNFPGRFSGRQFSNSRSEMNVSTLELGDSALYLCASSLAGQMNTEAFFGQGTRLTVV.

The chain carries TRBV27 and TRBJ1-1; absent DNA, TCRdb's TRBD1 call cannot be checked. There are 16 residues in the CDR3. Germline-derived CDR1 and CDR2 are MNHEY and SMNVEV (reference sequence). The chain's CDR3 is CASSAGSLGRDTEAFF.

The chain couples TRBV20-1 to TRBJ1-5. The CDR3 loop spans 15 amino acids. Germline V gives CDR1 DFQATT, CDR2 SNEGSKA (reference sequence). The CDR3 here is CSARESGGSNQPQHF.

The chain has TRBV10-3 and TRBJ1-6; TCRdb reports TRBD1, a call that lacks DNA to check it against. CDR3 length: 16 amino acids. CDR1 is ENHRY, CDR2 SYGVKD, per germline. The CDR3 sequence: CAISSKGGSYNSPLHF.

The chain joins TRBV6-1 to TRBJ2-2; without DNA, the TCRdb call of TRBD1 cannot be checked. CDR3 length: 15 amino acids. From germline, CDR1 is MNHNS and CDR2 SASEGT. Here the CDR3 reads CASNRDRANTGELFF.

The rearrangement links TRBV11-2 to TRBJ2-5; TCRdb proposes TRBD1, but this gene call is untestable without DNA. Germline V gene lookup returns CDR1 SGHAT and CDR2 FQNNGV. The CDR3 sequence is 16 residues long. The CDR3 loop reads CASSLVGTGGKETQYF. The full variable domain, with the rest looked up from reference TRBV11-2 and TRBJ2-5, is EAGVAQSPRYKIIEKRQSVAFWCNPISGHATLYWYQQILGQGPKLLIQFQNNGVVDDSQLPKDRFSAERLKGVDSTLKIQPAKLEDSAVYLCASSLVGTGGKETQYFGPGTRLLVL.